This T cell receptor beta chain derives from a study of response to subunit inactivated influenza vaccine. This CDR3 spans 14 amino acids. From germline, CDR1 is MNHEY and CDR2 SVGEGT. With 4 bases clipped from V and 4 bases from J, the junction kept 7 bases outside the gene matches. Study findings and constraints: Only a handful of new T cells, the authors suggested, are recruited with each seasonal influenza vaccination.

TCRdb itself ran the RT-PCR reads through MiXCR, one entry per CDR3 protein. The data hold more than 700,000 distinct CDR3 sequences, with approximately 22% observed a single time. Concerning this clonotype: What it binds is not known.

This TCR was sampled from a man over 45 who received an inactivated influenza vaccine. The chain recombines TRBV6-2 or TRBV6-3 with TRBJ2-7; 7 bases match TRBD1. The input for sequencing was PBMCs from blood, taken less than 6 days after vaccination. CDR3 residues: CASSWGQRTYEQYF. The CDR3 bases are TGTGCCAGCAGTTGGGGACAGAGAACTTACGAGCAGTACTTC.